This section outlines one TCR beta chain sequence together with its context. The entry originates in a study of blood T cell repertoires in COVID-19. Across the study: Samples taken during acute and convalescent COVID-19 were collected in the United States, Italy and Spain. In each case, the material was cDNA or gDNA derived from T cells, B-cell-depleted T cells, or PBMCs.

Data came from immunoSEQ multiplex PCR; TCRdb stores just in-frame clones and leaves some out. The sample carries 140,000 or so clones, about 82% recorded once. The CDR3 consists of 17 residues. The sequenced sample was PBMCs or T cells enriched from blood (not recorded which). The TCR originated in a woman between 35 and 50 years old who had recovered from COVID-19. V gene TRBV12-1 combines with J gene TRBJ1-2; the table's D call, TRBD1, has no DNA check behind it. TRBV12-1 is shown as a pseudogene. The CDR3 region has the DNA TGTGCCAGCAGCTTCTTCCTCCGGGACAGGCGCTTCTATGGCTACACCTTC. This sequence encodes CASSFFLRDRRFYGYTF.